One sample yielded the 18 T cell receptor beta chains listed below, sequenced in a study of cytomegalovirus exposure and HLA in healthy donors. With 60 Vbeta and 13 Jbeta primers, the PCR was carried out. Using immunoSEQ multiplex PCR, the repertoire was profiled, and TCRdb retains in-frame clones only, with some absent. The repertoire includes over 200,000 clones, approximately 68% of them detected once, and under 2% sits in the top ten. The sample comprised PBMCs. The receptor set was obtained from a woman aged 25 to 39 in good health and CMV-seronegative.

This chain joins TRBV28 and TRBJ1-5; D gene uncertain. The V end lost 6 bases, the J end lost 5 bases, and 14 bases lay between the germline ends. Germline loops: CDR1 MDHEN, CDR2 SYDVKM. The CDR3 has 14 amino acids. The DNA for the CDR3 is TGTGCCAGCAGCTGGGCCCAGGTCGATCAGCCCCAGCATTTT. Translated: CASSWAQVDQPQHF.

V is TRBV30 and J is TRBJ1-4; 11 positions match TRBD1. Looked up from germline, CDR1 is GTSNPN and CDR2 is SVGIG (reference sequence). This CDR3 has 13 amino acids. The trim removed 5 bases at V and 6 bases at J, leaving 2 bases unmatched. The CDR3 is CAWGTGGYEKLFF. The CDR3 DNA sequence: TGTGCCTGGGGGACAGGGGGATATGAAAAACTGTTTTTT.

Details on this clone: An end of the junction differs from the germline gene, which may be a read error. The rearrangement joins TRBV2 to TRBJ1-2; no definite D call. The length of the CDR3 is 12 residues. CDR1 and CDR2 from the germline V gene are SNHLY and FYNNEI. The chain's CDR3 is CASSDELAQLAF. CDR3 sequence (DNA): TGTGCCAGCAGTGATGAATTGGCGCAGCTAGCCTTC.

The rearrangement uses TRBV7-6 and TRBJ2-7; TRBD1 matches 7 bases. CDR3 length equals 12 residues. Looked up from germline, CDR1 is SGHVS and CDR2 is FNYEAQ. Germline trimming cut 6 bases from V and 6 bases from J; bases unmatched to any gene: 5. The CDR3 DNA is TGTGCCAGCAGTCGATCAGGGGGCGAGCAGTACTTC. This translates into CASSRSGGEQYF.

Note on this clone: One end of the junction is discordant with germline, which a read error may explain. The genes are TRBV7-9 and TRBJ2-7; 7 positions match TRBD1. Germline V gives CDR1 SEHNR, CDR2 FQNEAQ (reference sequence). This CDR3 is 17 amino acids long. The CDR3 is CSSSFSTGAPAKYEQYF. In DNA, the CDR3 is TGTTCCAGCAGCTTTTCTACAGGGGCTCCCGCCAAATACGAGCAGTACTTC.

This clone was recorded once. V and J are TRBV2 and TRBJ1-4; weak D call: TRBD1 (6 bases). V lost 2 bases and J 4 bases, leaving 8 bases between the germline ends. Germline CDR1 and CDR2: SNHLY and FYNNEI. The CDR3 extends over 14 amino acids. The CDR3 sequence is CASSENRDNEKLFF. The CDR3 coding sequence is TGTGCCAGCAGTGAAAACAGGGATAATGAAAAACTGTTTTTT.

The rearrangement links TRBV5-1 to TRBJ2-3; TRBD2 aligns across 14 bases. The CDR3 spans 18 residues. J lost 1 base, V lost 0 bases, and 4 bases had no gene match. CDR1 SGHRS and CDR2 YFSETQ come from the germline V gene. CDR3 in DNA: TGCGCCAGCAGCTTGGAGGGACTAGCGGGAGCTGGCACAGATACGCAGTATTTT. Translated: CASSLEGLAGAGTDTQYF.

This clone showed up just a few times. This sequence joins TRBV4-2 and TRBJ2-1; maybe TRBD2 (6 bases). The CDR3 extends over 17 amino acids. V lost 0 bases to trimming and J lost 6 bases, with 18 bases between them. Germline lookup yields CDR1 LGHNA and CDR2 YNFKEQ. This CDR3 is CASSQEIGRGPLNEQFF. CDR3 in DNA: TGTGCCAGCAGCCAAGAAATTGGGCGGGGCCCTCTCAATGAGCAGTTCTTC.

This clone was counted between two and nine times. The rearrangement uses TRBV12-5 and TRBJ2-5; D possibly corresponds to TRBD1 (6 bases). The CDR3 loop spans 15 amino acids. The germline gives CDR1 LGHNT, CDR2 FRNRAP. Trimming cost V 1 base and J 4 bases, with 13 bases left between them. The CDR3 is CASGLGYRAGETQYF. CDR3 nucleotide sequence: TGTGCTAGTGGTTTGGGATACAGGGCCGGAGAGACCCAGTACTTC.

This sequence joins TRBV14 and TRBJ1-1; 11 nucleotides match TRBD1. The V gene end was trimmed by 0 bases and the J gene end by 0 bases; junction bases not matched to a gene: 9. This CDR3 contains 19 residues. Germline V gives CDR1 SGHDN, CDR2 FVKESK. CDR3 sequence reads: CASSQDRRTGGRMNTEAFF. Here the CDR3 DNA reads TGTGCCAGCAGCCAAGATAGGCGGACAGGGGGCCGCATGAACACTGAAGCTTTCTTT.

The rearrangement uses TRBV5-1 and TRBJ1-1; 9 bases line up with TRBD1. The germline V gene has CDR1 SGHRS and CDR2 YFSETQ. With V trimmed by 4 bases and J by 4 bases, 11 bases remained unmatched. This CDR3 is 16 amino acids long. CDR3 coding DNA: TGCGCCAGCAGCCCCGGACAGGGGCGTGGGAGCACTGAAGCTTTCTTT. It is translated as CASSPGQGRGSTEAFF.

The chain employs TRBV6-6 and TRBJ1-2; D is ambiguous. Per germline, CDR1 MNHNY and CDR2 SVGAGI (reference sequence). The CDR3 is 13 residues long. V lost 6 bases and J lost 2, with 10 bases in between. The CDR3 coding sequence is TGTGCCAGCAGCCCCCAGGAAAACTATGGCTACACCTTC. It specifies CASSPQENYGYTF.

The V and J genes are TRBV29-1 and TRBJ2-1; D is undetermined. Trimming left V 4 bases short and J 0 bases short, with 10 bases between. Looked up from germline, CDR1 is SQVTM and CDR2 is ANQGSEA. This CDR3 has 14 amino acids. In nucleotides, the CDR3 is TGCAGCGTTGTGGGCGTGAGCTCCTACAATGAGCAGTTCTTC. Encoded protein: CSVVGVSSYNEQFF.

The rearrangement joins TRBV27 to TRBJ2-5, with D possibly being TRBD2 (5 bases). Trimming cost V 4 bases and J 9 bases, with 15 bases left between them. This CDR3 is built from 13 residues. Germline V gene lookup returns CDR1 MNHEY and CDR2 SMNVEV (reference sequence). This CDR3 reads CASSSGTHGAQYF. The DNA of the CDR3 is TGTGCCAGCAGTTCGGGAACGCACGGGGCCCAGTACTTC.

Only one count was recorded for this clone. This chain links TRBV30 with TRBJ2-2; 16 nucleotides line up with TRBD2. The CDR3 totals 19 residues. J was trimmed by 3 bases and V by 0 bases; bases with no gene match: 7. CDR1 and CDR2 (germline): GTSNPN, SVGIG (reference sequence). CDR3 in DNA: TGTGCCTGGAGTGTACAATTGGGGACTAGCGGGAGGGACACCGGGGAGCTGTTTTTT. Its protein is CAWSVQLGTSGRDTGELFF.

The rearrangement joins TRBV30 to TRBJ2-5; 9 bases map to TRBD1. Per germline, CDR1 GTSNPN and CDR2 SVGIG (reference sequence). The CDR3 totals 15 residues. Losses at the gene ends were 1 base for V and 4 bases for J; bases not matched to a gene: 7. CDR3 loop: CAWSARQGVAETQYF. As DNA, the CDR3 is TGTGCCTGGAGTGCCCGACAGGGGGTCGCAGAGACCCAGTACTTC.

The CDR3 bases are TGCGCCAGCAGCTTGGGCCCAGGGGTGCACGATGGCTACACCTTC. Encoded protein: CASSLGPGVHDGYTF. The chain carries TRBV5-1 and TRBJ1-2; D is possibly TRBD1 (6 bases). V lost 0 bases to trimming and J lost 6 bases, with 15 bases between them. There are 15 residues in the CDR3. The V gene's germline CDR1 is SGHRS and CDR2 YFSETQ.

The chain links TRBV6-6 to TRBJ2-7; TRBD1 aligns across 11 bases. Germline trimming cut 2 bases from V and 3 bases from J; bases unmatched to any gene: 3. The CDR3 consists of 15 residues. From germline, CDR1 is MNHNY and CDR2 SVGAGI (reference sequence). CDR3 in amino acids: CASSYDGTGGYEQYF. The CDR3 DNA sequence: TGTGCCAGCAGTTACGACGGGACAGGGGGCTACGAGCAGTACTTC.